This TCR beta chain is from a study of regulatory T cells in long-lasting Graves disease. Study-level points and caveats: Having few samples may have compromised the accuracy.

For this clonotype: Its antigen is not identified.

Construction of TCR beta libraries relied on iRepertoire HTBI primers and on Arm-PCR targeting CDR3 regions. From the multiplex PCR reads, TCRdb called clonotypes with MiXCR, one entry per CDR3 protein. The table includes 300,000 to 400,000 distinct CDR3 sequences, 18% detected once. The time point was: newly diagnosed GD, antithyroid drugs for less than 3 months. With RNA extracted from PBMCs as input, the TCR library was made. Under American Thyroid Association guidelines, Graves' disease was diagnosed. CDR3 length: 14 residues. Germline V gene sequence: CDR1 LNHDA, CDR2 SQIVND (reference sequence). Trimming at V came to 2 bases and at J to 4 bases, leaving 2 bases not matched to a gene.

The V and J genes are TRBV19 and TRBJ2-1; 7 nucleotides align to TRBD2. The sequence was collected from a female donor with Graves disease. Sequenced material: peripheral blood mononuclear cells (PBMCs), taken at new diagnosis, from a patient treated with antithyroid drugs. The DNA for the CDR3 is TGTGCCAGTAGTATATGGACTAGATACAATGAGCAGTTCTTC. It translates to CASSIWTRYNEQFF.